The 22 T cell receptor beta chains given below trace back to one sample, sequenced in a study of shared T cell receptors in the human thymus. Libraries were prepared by immunoSEQ multiplex PCR; TCRdb keeps only in-frame clonotypes and omits some of them. There are 700,000 to 750,000 clones in the sample; approximately 85% occur only once, and more than 0.008% lies in the top ten. These same records also appear under a second study, on human thymus T cells.

Material for sequencing was thymocytes. The receptors shown here come from a girl less than two years old with a congenital heart defect.

This chain uses TRBV28 with TRBJ1-2; D gene unclear. V was clipped by 3 bases and J by 8 bases, with 22 bases between them. The CDR3 is 16 amino acids. CDR1 is MDHEN and CDR2 is SYDVKM in the germline V gene. CDR3 sequence (DNA): TGTGCCAGCAGTTTGCGTGGTGACGGCGGTGAGAAAGGCTACACCTTC. It specifies CASSLRGDGGEKGYTF.

This chain uses TRBV28 with TRBJ2-7; 8 positions agree with TRBD1. Germline CDR1 reads MDHEN; CDR2 reads SYDVKM. The CDR3 extends over 14 amino acids. Trimming took 6 bases from V and 9 from J; bases not matched to a gene: 13. In DNA form, the CDR3 reads TGTGCCAGCAGACTACTTCGGACAGGGAAGGCGCAGTACTTC. Translating gives CASRLLRTGKAQYF.

The chain joins TRBV4-1 to TRBJ1-2; D is uncertain. Germline values: CDR1 MGHRA, CDR2 YSYEKL. CDR3 length equals 17 residues. V shed 4 bases and J shed 0 bases, with 18 bases lying between them. CDR3 residues: CASSPLRPIPPNYGYTF. The CDR3 DNA is TGCGCCAGCAGCCCACTAAGGCCGATACCTCCTAACTATGGCTACACCTTC.

This chain links TRBV7-8 with TRBJ2-1; TRBD2 agrees at 10 bases. This CDR3 region has 16 residues. Trimming cost V 6 bases and J 3 bases; bases outside gene matches: 8. From germline, CDR1 is SGHVS and CDR2 FQNEAQ. CDR3 residues: CASSSSIAGGYNEQFF. CDR3 nucleotides: TGTGCCAGCAGTTCAAGCATAGCGGGGGGCTACAATGAGCAGTTCTTC.

Details on this clone: At one boundary the junction diverges from the germline segment, which might be a read error. The chain employs TRBV7-2 and TRBJ1-2; D gene uncertain. Germline CDR1 and CDR2: SGHTA and FQGNSA. This CDR3 has 15 residues. This chain's CDR3 is CASSLAPTGCEGYTF. DNA of the CDR3: TGTGCCAGCAGCCTAGCTCCGACGGGGTGCGAGGGCTACACCTTC.

This chain uses TRBV14 with TRBJ2-1, with TRBD2 as a possible D gene (5 bases). The CDR3 contains 14 residues. Germline CDR1 and CDR2: SGHDN and FVKESK. With 1 base removed from V and 4 bases from J, the gap between germline ends came to 8 bases. The CDR3 sequence is CASSQVEGYNEQFF. The CDR3, as DNA: TGTGCCAGCAGCCAAGTAGAGGGTTACAATGAGCAGTTCTTC. The full variable domain, its missing parts supplied by reference TRBV14 and TRBJ2-1, is EAGVTQFPSHSVIEKGQTVTLRCDPISGHDNLYWYRRVMGKEIKFLLHFVKESKQDESGMPNNRFLAERTGGTYSTLKVQPAELEDSGVYFCASSQVEGYNEQFFGPGTRLTVL.

J is TRBJ1-6 and V is TRBV2; D call uncertain. Germline V gives CDR1 SNHLY, CDR2 FYNNEI. The CDR3 is 17 amino acids. V lost 10 bases, J lost 2 bases, and 21 bases lay in between. CDR3 in amino acids: CAITMANPGTYNSPLHF. As DNA, the CDR3 is TGTGCCATCACAATGGCTAACCCAGGAACCTATAATTCACCCCTCCACTTT.

The chain employs TRBV29-1 and TRBJ1-1; 10 bases are a match to TRBD1. After removal of 7 bases from V and 1 base from J, the junction contained 6 bases not matched to a gene. Per the germline V gene, CDR1 is SQVTM and CDR2 is ANQGSEA. CDR3 size: 14 residues. CDR3 amino acids: CSAPGQGTNTEAFF. CDR3 bases: TGCAGCGCTCCGGGACAGGGGACGAACACTGAAGCTTTCTTT.

The chain carries TRBV11-2 and TRBJ2-3; D not certain. This CDR3 is built from 14 residues. The V end lost 1 base, the J end lost 7 bases, and 12 bases lay between the germline ends. Germline V gene data show CDR1 as SGHAT and CDR2 as FQNNGV. CDR3 amino acids: CASSLAVSSHTQYF. CDR3 coding DNA: TGTGCCAGCAGCTTAGCGGTTAGCTCACATACGCAGTATTTT.

The rearrangement links TRBV19 to TRBJ2-7; 7 positions match TRBD1. There are 14 residues in the CDR3. Trimming took 5 bases from V and 2 from J; bases not matched to a gene: 6. CDR1 is LNHDA and CDR2 is SQIVND in the germline V gene (reference sequence). The CDR3 region is CASSARQGTYEQYF. DNA for the CDR3: TGTGCCAGTAGTGCTCGACAGGGAACCTACGAGCAGTACTTC.

The CDR3 sequence is CASSAPKGQSDQPQHF. In DNA form, the CDR3 reads TGTGCCAGCAGCGCCCCCAAGGGGCAGTCCGATCAGCCCCAGCATTTT. This chain links TRBV25-1 with TRBJ1-5, with D maybe TRBD1 (5 bases). The CDR3 is made up of 16 amino acids. Germline CDR1 reads MGHDK; CDR2 reads SYGVNS. The ends were cut back, 6 bases at V and 5 bases at J, with 20 bases in the middle. The complete variable domain, with remaining parts taken from reference TRBV25-1 and TRBJ1-5, reads EADIYQTPRYLVIGTGKKITLECSQTMGHDKMYWYQQDPGMELHLIHYSYGVNSTEKGDLSSESTVSRIRTEHFPLTLESARPSHTSQYLCASSAPKGQSDQPQHFGDGTRLSIL.

J is TRBJ2-7 and V is TRBV7-9; 12 bases line up with TRBD1. The germline gives CDR1 SEHNR, CDR2 FQNEAQ (reference sequence). V lost 1 base, J lost 2 bases, and 3 bases stayed unmatched. This CDR3 spans 16 amino acids. DNA for the CDR3: TGTGCCAGCAGCTTAGGGGGACAGGGGGCCACCTACGAGCAGTACTTC. This sequence encodes CASSLGGQGATYEQYF.

The chain recombines TRBV19 with TRBJ1-1; maybe TRBD1 (5 bases). Between the trimmed V and J ends, which lost 4 bases and 0 bases, there was a span of 18 bases. Looked up from germline, CDR1 is LNHDA and CDR2 is SQIVND (reference sequence). This CDR3 spans 17 amino acids. In DNA form, the CDR3 reads TGTGCCAGTAGTACTCCCGGACAAGAAGGGGTGAACACTGAAGCTTTCTTT. Translated, it gives CASSTPGQEGVNTEAFF.

About this clone itself: The same CDR3 is also encoded by other DNA sequences in this sample. The chain combines TRBV5-1 with TRBJ1-6; TRBD1 matches 7 bases. This CDR3 is 12 amino acids long. After removal of 4 bases from V and 9 bases from J, the junction contained 1 base not matched to a gene. Germline lookup yields CDR1 SGHRS and CDR2 YFSETQ. The CDR3 sequence is CASSRDSSPLHF. The DNA for the CDR3 is TGCGCCAGCAGCCGGGACAGTTCACCCCTCCACTTT.

The gene calls are TRBV5-6 and TRBJ2-5; 9 bases align to TRBD1. Per germline, CDR1 SGHDT and CDR2 YYEEEE. CDR3 length: 16 amino acids. V was pared by 1 base and J by 1 base, with 5 bases of the junction left unmatched. The CDR3 DNA is TGTGCCAGCAGCTTGACGGGGACAGGGATCCAAGAGACCCAGTACTTC. Amino acid sequence: CASSLTGTGIQETQYF.

This chain connects TRBV6-5 to TRBJ1-2; TRBD1 might be the D (5 bases). Germline-derived CDR1 and CDR2 are MNHEY and SVGAGI. The germline V and J ends were trimmed by 3 bases and 6 bases, with 14 bases remaining between them. The CDR3 is made up of 14 amino acids. The CDR3 DNA reads TGTGCCAGCAGTTATCTCGGGGGGGGGAATGGCTACACCTTC. It encodes CASSYLGGGNGYTF.

The chain combines TRBV6-4 with TRBJ1-2; a possible D gene is TRBD1 (6 bases). Trimming took off 6 bases at V and 4 bases at J, with 24 bases between the two ends. This CDR3 comprises 17 residues. Germline CDR1 and CDR2: MRHNA and SNTAGT. CDR3 region: CASSPGQTALPIYGYTF. The CDR3 nucleotides are TGTGCCAGCAGCCCCGGACAGACCGCACTACCTATCTATGGCTACACCTTC.

The chain is built from TRBV2 and TRBJ2-3, with D unclear. V was trimmed by 6 bases and J by 5 bases, leaving 9 bases between them. CDR3 length: 12 amino acids. Germline assignment: CDR1 SNHLY and CDR2 FYNNEI. In nucleotides, the CDR3 is TGTGCCAGCAGCCTCCGCGAAGATACGCAGTATTTT. Its protein product is CASSLREDTQYF.

This rearrangement joins TRBV7-2 to TRBJ1-3; TRBD1 is a possible D gene (5 bases). The CDR3 covers 13 residues. Germline loops: CDR1 SGHTA, CDR2 FQGNSA. V was clipped by 1 base and J by 10 bases, with 11 bases between them. The CDR3 sequence is CASSLVVRGTIYF. The CDR3, as DNA: TGTGCCAGCAGCTTAGTAGTTAGGGGAACCATATATTTT.

There are a few counts of this clone. The chain joins TRBV4-3 to TRBJ1-6; the D is unclear. This CDR3 region has 16 residues. Germline CDR1 reads LGHNA; CDR2 reads YSLEER. Deletions cut 2 bases from V and 10 bases from J, with 18 bases between. CDR3 loop: CASSQRLKSLWSPLHF. The DNA of the CDR3 is TGCGCCAGCAGCCAACGTTTGAAAAGCTTATGGTCACCCCTCCACTTT.

The genes are TRBV4-2 and TRBJ2-7; TRBD1 agrees at 7 bases. There are 13 residues in the CDR3. After removal of 4 bases from V and 6 bases from J, the junction contained 6 bases not matched to a gene. CDR1 is LGHNA, CDR2 YNFKEQ, per germline. CDR3 in amino acids: CASSPIRQGEQYF. As DNA, the CDR3 is TGTGCCAGCAGCCCGATTCGACAGGGCGAGCAGTACTTC.

This clone has more than one count but fewer than ten. Within the sample, other DNA sequences also encode this same CDR3. The genes are TRBV4-1 and TRBJ2-7; 7 bases fit TRBD2. Trimming took 5 bases from V and 3 from J; bases not matched to a gene: 19. The CDR3 totals 18 residues. Germline values: CDR1 MGHRA, CDR2 YSYEKL. The CDR3 nucleotides read TGCGCCAGCAGCAACAGAGTTGGGGTGGGGGGGTGGGTCTACGAGCAGTACTTC. The encoded protein is CASSNRVGVGGWVYEQYF.